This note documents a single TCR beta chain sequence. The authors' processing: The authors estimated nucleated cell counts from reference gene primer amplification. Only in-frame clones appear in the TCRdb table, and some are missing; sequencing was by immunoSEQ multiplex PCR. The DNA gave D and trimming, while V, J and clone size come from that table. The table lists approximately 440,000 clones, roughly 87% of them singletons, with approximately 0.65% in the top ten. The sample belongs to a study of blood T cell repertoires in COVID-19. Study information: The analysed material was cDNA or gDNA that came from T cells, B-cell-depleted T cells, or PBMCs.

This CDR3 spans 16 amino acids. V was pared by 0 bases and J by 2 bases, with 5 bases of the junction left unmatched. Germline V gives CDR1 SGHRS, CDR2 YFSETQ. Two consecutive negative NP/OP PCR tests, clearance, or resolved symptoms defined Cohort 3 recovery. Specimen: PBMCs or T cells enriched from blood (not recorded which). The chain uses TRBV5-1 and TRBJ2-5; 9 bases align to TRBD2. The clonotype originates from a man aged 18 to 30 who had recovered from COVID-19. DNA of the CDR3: TGCGCCAGCAGCTTGGAACCAGCGGGGGGACAAGAGACCCAGTACTTC. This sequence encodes CASSLEPAGGQETQYF.